Below, 27 T cell receptor beta chains from the same sample are listed, as sequenced in a study of CD8+ T cells in alopecia areata. Once RNA had been extracted, it was reverse transcribed into cDNA to act as the sequencing template. The method was immunoSEQ multiplex PCR; TCRdb's version includes in-frame clones alone and lacks a portion of them. The sample has around 270,000 clones, roughly 60% seen once. Treatment of the sample: oral pan-JAK inhibitor, 5-10 mg twice daily. The sequencing here drew on CD4+ T cells sorted from blood, taken at week 24, from a patient treated with tofacitinib. The receptors shown here come from a human donor with alopecia areata.

The chain couples TRBV9 to TRBJ2-3, with D perhaps being TRBD1 or TRBD2 (5 bases each). Trimming left V 4 bases short and J 2 bases short, with 17 bases between. CDR3 length: 16 residues. Germline CDR1 and CDR2: SGDLS and YYNGEE. The CDR3 is CASSPSGLHLTDTQYF. As DNA, the CDR3 is TGTGCCAGCAGCCCTTCGGGGCTCCACCTCACAGATACGCAGTATTTT.

The rearrangement uses TRBV9 and TRBJ2-3; 12 bases map to TRBD2. This CDR3 has 14 amino acids. The V segment lost 7 bases and the J segment 5 bases; nucleotides outside the gene matches: 5. Germline V lookup: CDR1 SGDLS, CDR2 YYNGEE. CDR3 sequence (DNA): TGTGCCAGCGCAACTAGCGGGGGGCGAGATACGCAGTATTTT. Encoded protein: CASATSGGRDTQYF.

The chain carries TRBV10-3 and TRBJ2-3, with D maybe TRBD1 (6 bases). The germline CDR1 and CDR2 sequences are ENHRY and SYGVKD. The V end lost 10 bases, the J end lost 3 bases, and 23 bases lay between the germline ends. The CDR3 has 16 amino acids. CDR3 in amino acids: CASSRSYREVTDTQYF. The CDR3 nucleotides are TGTGCCAGTTCCAGATCCTACAGGGAAGTTACAGATACGCAGTATTTT.

The chain employs TRBV6-6 and TRBJ1-2, with D tentatively TRBD1 (6 bases). The CDR3 is 15 residues long. V was shortened by 6 bases and J by 1 base, with 15 bases between the two germline ends. The germline V gene encodes CDR1 MNHNY and CDR2 SVGAGI (reference sequence). The CDR3 DNA reads TGTGCCAGCAGCCTGTCCAGGGGAGATAACTATGGCTACACCTTC. Its protein is CASSLSRGDNYGYTF.

The rearrangement uses TRBV6-5 and TRBJ1-1, with D unclear. The CDR3 consists of 15 residues. Germline V CDR1 and CDR2: MNHEY, SVGAGI. With 0 bases removed from V and 1 base from J, the gap between germline ends came to 9 bases. CDR3 in DNA: TGTGCCAGCAGTTACTCTGTCAGGCGGAACACTGAAGCTTTCTTT. Translating it yields CASSYSVRRNTEAFF.

The chain joins TRBV11-2 to TRBJ2-2; no definite D call. Germline V CDR1 and CDR2: SGHAT, FQNNGV. There are 10 residues in the CDR3. Trimming removed 6 bases at V and 8 bases at J, with 4 bases between. CDR3 sequence (DNA): TGTGCCAGCAGGAGGGGGGAGCTGTTTTTT. It encodes CASRRGELFF.

This clone was recorded a few times. This chain links TRBV5-4 with TRBJ1-4, with TRBD1 identical over 12 bases. CDR3 size: 18 residues. Germline V gene sequence: CDR1 SGHNT, CDR2 YYREEE (reference sequence). The ends lost 4 bases at V and 3 bases at J; junction bases unmatched: 10. CDR3 in DNA: TGTGCCAGCAGCAACCACCGGGACAGGGGGCTCCCTAATGAAAAACTGTTTTTT. It translates to CASSNHRDRGLPNEKLFF.

The J gene is TRBJ2-7, the V gene TRBV6-5, with D possibly matching TRBD2 (6 bases). Germline V lookup: CDR1 MNHEY, CDR2 SVGAGI. The CDR3 extends over 16 amino acids. The V end lost 0 bases, the J end lost 2 bases, and 14 bases lay between the germline ends. Written as DNA, the CDR3 is TGTGCCAGCAGTTACTCTGGGCGGGGCCCTACCTACGAGCAGTACTTC. This gives the protein CASSYSGRGPTYEQYF.

This clone was seen a few times. The chain uses TRBV10-3 and TRBJ2-3; 7 bases fit TRBD1. The germline gives CDR1 ENHRY, CDR2 SYGVKD. V lost 10 bases, J lost 5 bases, and 15 bases stayed unmatched. CDR3 length: 15 amino acids. CDR3 sequence (DNA): TGTGCCACACACCGAGAGACGACAGGGCTAGATACGCAGTATTTT. This codes for CATHRETTGLDTQYF.

This clone has more than one count but fewer than ten. The V call is TRBV10-3, the J call TRBJ1-5, with D possibly matching TRBD1 (5 bases). The CDR3 is 16 residues long. Germline-derived CDR1 and CDR2 are ENHRY and SYGVKD. The germline V and J ends were trimmed by 2 bases and 5 bases, with 16 bases remaining between them. The CDR3 region has the DNA TGTGCCATCAGTGAGCCGGGACTCCGGGACCATCAGCCCCAGCATTTT. It translates to CAISEPGLRDHQPQHF.

The chain couples TRBV6-6 to TRBJ1-5, with 9 bases that match TRBD1. The germline V gene encodes CDR1 MNHNY and CDR2 SVGAGI (reference sequence). CDR3 length equals 15 residues. The V and J ends lost 5 bases and 7 bases, in that order; junction bases with no gene match: 9. DNA of the CDR3: TGTGCCAGCAGTCCCCCGGGACAGGGACTACAGCCCCAGCATTTT. It translates to CASSPPGQGLQPQHF.

The chain has TRBV28 and TRBJ2-2, with 7 bases aligning to TRBD1. Germline V gene lookup returns CDR1 MDHEN and CDR2 SYDVKM. J lost 4 bases, V lost 6 bases, and 5 bases had no gene match. The CDR3 has 14 amino acids. Here the CDR3 DNA reads TGTGCCAGCAGAGTCGGGACAGTCACCGGGGAGCTGTTTTTT. This sequence encodes CASRVGTVTGELFF. The full variable domain, completed using reference TRBV28 and TRBJ2-2, is DVKVTQSSRYLVKRTGEKVFLECVQDMDHENMFWYRQDPGLGLRLIYFSYDVKMKEKGDIPEGYSVSREKKERFSLILESASTNQTSMYLCASRVGTVTGELFFGEGSRLTVL.

J is TRBJ1-1 and V is TRBV4-1; 8 positions match TRBD1. Germline CDR1 reads MGHRA; CDR2 reads YSYEKL. J was trimmed by 6 bases and V by 2 bases; bases with no gene match: 11. The CDR3 covers 16 residues. The CDR3 DNA follows: TGCGCCAGCAGCCAACCCATGCAGGGGGCGGCGGCTGAAGCTTTCTTT. Translated: CASSQPMQGAAAEAFF.

The chain recombines TRBV27 with TRBJ2-3; D gene unclear. Germline V gene sequence: CDR1 MNHEY, CDR2 SMNVEV (reference sequence). Trimming left V 4 bases short and J 6 bases short, with 8 bases between. The CDR3 is made up of 12 amino acids. The CDR3 reads CASSSASDTQYF. The CDR3 coding sequence is TGTGCCAGCAGTTCCGCGTCCGATACGCAGTATTTT.

This chain links TRBV30 with TRBJ1-3, with D perhaps TRBD1 (6 bases). CDR1 and CDR2 from the germline V gene are GTSNPN and SVGIG (reference sequence). CDR3 length: 15 residues. V lost 5 bases to trimming and J lost 0 bases, with 14 bases between them. CDR3 nucleotides: TGTGCCTGGCGATTGACAGGAAACTCTGGAAACACCATATATTTT. Its translation: CAWRLTGNSGNTIYF.

The chain couples TRBV9 to TRBJ1-4; D may be TRBD1 (5 bases). Germline V gene sequence: CDR1 SGDLS, CDR2 YYNGEE. Trimming took off 0 bases at V and 7 bases at J, with 19 bases between the two ends. The CDR3 contains 17 residues. CDR3 bases: TGTGCCAGCAGCGTAGCAGCGGATGGGGGGAGTAGTGAAAAACTGTTTTTT. This sequence encodes CASSVAADGGSSEKLFF.

This chain links TRBV19 with TRBJ2-7, with D possibly called TRBD1 or TRBD2 (6 bases each). This CDR3 spans 13 amino acids. Trimming took 4 bases from V and 4 from J, leaving 11 bases between them. The germline CDR1 and CDR2 sequences are LNHDA and SQIVND (reference sequence). For the CDR3, the DNA is TGTGCCAGTAGTACGGGGGCGGCGTACGAGCAGTACTTC. It translates to CASSTGAAYEQYF. The full variable domain, in which reference TRBV19 and TRBJ2-7 provide the parts outside the CDR3, is DGGITQSPKYLFRKEGQNVTLSCEQNLNHDAMYWYRQDPGQGLRLIYYSQIVNDFQKGDIAEGYSVSREKKESFPLTVTSAQKNPTAFYLCASSTGAAYEQYFGPGTRLTVT.

The chain couples TRBV11-2 to TRBJ2-6; D is undetermined. From germline, CDR1 is SGHAT and CDR2 FQNNGV. The CDR3 loop spans 16 amino acids. V was trimmed by 0 bases and J by 0 bases, leaving 6 bases between them. The CDR3 coding sequence is TGTGCCAGCAGCTTAGATCCCCACTCTGGGGCCAACGTCCTGACTTTC. This gives the protein CASSLDPHSGANVLTF. Looking up the rest from reference TRBV11-2 and TRBJ2-6 gives the full variable domain: EAGVAQSPRYKIIEKRQSVAFWCNPISGHATLYWYQQILGQGPKLLIQFQNNGVVDDSQLPKDRFSAERLKGVDSTLKIQPAKLEDSAVYLCASSLDPHSGANVLTFGAGSRLTVL.

The chain carries TRBV4-1 and TRBJ2-7; weak D call: TRBD1 (6 bases). Trimming took off 1 base at V and 3 bases at J, with 7 bases between the two ends. CDR1 and CDR2 from the germline V gene are MGHRA and YSYEKL. The CDR3 is 13 residues long. DNA of the CDR3: TGCGCCAGCAGCCAAGGGACAGTCTACGAGCAGTACTTC. Protein product: CASSQGTVYEQYF.

This clone was seen more than once but under ten times. The chain has TRBV5-1 and TRBJ2-5; no firm D call. Germline values: CDR1 SGHRS, CDR2 YFSETQ. The CDR3 length is 14 residues. Trimming removed 0 bases from V and 6 bases from J, with 12 bases in between. CDR3 sequence reads: CASSLEGSGKTQYF. The CDR3 DNA follows: TGCGCCAGCAGCTTGGAAGGGTCTGGGAAGACCCAGTACTTC.

On this clone: Other DNA variants within this sample encode the same CDR3. The rearrangement joins TRBV7-2 to TRBJ2-1, with D possibly TRBD1 on 6 matching bases. V shed 1 base and J shed 7 bases, with 8 bases lying between them. Per germline, CDR1 SGHTA and CDR2 FQGNSA. This CDR3 spans 13 amino acids. Here the CDR3 reads CASSLVRGNEQFF. Here the CDR3 DNA reads TGTGCCAGCAGCTTAGTTAGGGGGAATGAGCAGTTCTTC.

The genes are TRBV5-1 and TRBJ2-2; 11 nucleotides agree with TRBD1. The V gene end was trimmed by 4 bases and the J gene end by 6 bases; junction bases not matched to a gene: 11. The CDR3 contains 17 residues. Germline CDR1 SGHRS, CDR2 YFSETQ. Written as DNA, the CDR3 is TGCGCCAGCAGCATCCAGCCGGGACAGGGGGACGCCGGGGAGCTGTTTTTT. Its translation: CASSIQPGQGDAGELFF.

This rearrangement joins TRBV5-6 to TRBJ1-2; D unclear. The germline gives CDR1 SGHDT, CDR2 YYEEEE. This CDR3 has 12 amino acids. V was pared by 4 bases and J by 13 bases, with 17 bases between. In DNA, the CDR3 is TGTGCCAGCAGCCGGACTTTCAGCTCCTCCACCTTC. Translated: CASSRTFSSSTF.

CDR3 coding DNA: TGTGCCAGCAGTCAAGCCTATGGCTACACCTTC. Protein product: CASSQAYGYTF. The chain combines TRBV25-1 with TRBJ1-2; no reliable D call. There are 11 residues in the CDR3. The V gene's germline CDR1 is MGHDK and CDR2 SYGVNS. With 5 bases removed from V and 4 bases from J, the gap between germline ends came to 5 bases.

This clone showed up just a few times. This chain connects TRBV15 to TRBJ2-5; no firm D call. The CDR3 covers 16 residues. Trimming stripped 1 base from V and 4 bases from J, with 16 bases between. Germline V gene data show CDR1 as LNHNV and CDR2 as YYDKDF (reference sequence). The CDR3 protein is CATSRAGRIRRETQYF. CDR3 DNA sequence: TGTGCCACCAGCAGAGCGGGTCGGATTCGAAGAGAGACCCAGTACTTC.

The chain uses TRBV30 and TRBJ2-7; 16 positions agree with TRBD2. This CDR3 comprises 19 residues. The germline V gene encodes CDR1 GTSNPN and CDR2 SVGIG (reference sequence). J gave up 4 bases and V 1 base, and 13 bases lay outside the gene matches. The CDR3 DNA reads as TGTGCCTGGAGTGCCTGGCCCGGGACTAGCGGGGGGGCCGGGTACGAGCAGTACTTC. It codes for CAWSAWPGTSGGAGYEQYF.

This clone has only a few counts. J is TRBJ1-2 and V is TRBV28, with 11 nucleotides matching TRBD1. The V segment lost 5 bases and the J segment 7 bases; nucleotides outside the gene matches: 6. The CDR3 is 14 residues long. Germline V CDR1 and CDR2: MDHEN, SYDVKM. The CDR3 loop is CASSPRTGGTGYTF. CDR3 DNA: TGTGCCAGCAGTCCCCGGACAGGGGGCACTGGCTACACCTTC.